A single sample is the source of the 3 T cell receptor beta chains below, sequenced in a study of identical twins (dated by TCRdb to 2015 to 2016). Receptor amplification or capture employed 5' RACE. This sample was sequenced with an Illumina HiSeq 2000. TCRdb reworked the public reads: Q25 trimming with fastp, MiXCR clone assembly, productive beta chains retained. Each CDR3 protein gets just one entry, which takes the most common genes and DNA from the rows behind it. The sample contains about 690,000 distinct CDR3 sequences, over 20% of them found a single time. The ten largest make up roughly 4.3% of the sample. This sample was shared with a second study, whose subject was T cells expressing NK-cell markers.

Input material: PBMCs. The receptors shown here come from a woman younger than 35 in good health.

This clonotype was recorded only once. The J gene is TRBJ2-5, the V gene TRBV5-1; D tentatively reads TRBD1 or TRBD2 (5 bases each). Germline V CDR1 and CDR2: SGHRS, YFSETQ. Between the trimmed V and J ends, which lost 1 base and 5 bases, there was a span of 15 bases. This CDR3 has 15 residues. In nucleotides, the CDR3 is TGCGCCAGCAGCTTGCGTGAGGGGAGCTTGGAGACCCAGTACTTC. This translates into CASSLREGSLETQYF.

The CDR3 coding sequence is TGCGCCAGCAGCTTTAGCGGGGATAGCTCCTACAATGAGCAGTTCTTC. Amino acids: CASSFSGDSSYNEQFF. The J gene is TRBJ2-1, the V gene TRBV5-1, with 8 positions matching TRBD2. Germline trimming cut 2 bases from V and 0 bases from J; bases unmatched to any gene: 4. Germline assignment: CDR1 SGHRS and CDR2 YFSETQ. This CDR3 is built from 16 residues.

This clonotype came up a few times. This chain links TRBV20-1 with TRBJ2-7; 7 bases match TRBD2. Per the germline V gene, CDR1 is DFQATT and CDR2 is SNEGSKA (reference sequence). Trimming cost V 4 bases and J 0 bases; bases outside gene matches: 12. The CDR3 sequence is 16 residues long. In nucleotides, the CDR3 is TGCAGTGCTATCCCATTTTTAGCGGGTGGCTCCTACGAGCAGTACTTC. It is translated as CSAIPFLAGGSYEQYF.